This T cell receptor (beta chain) appears in the sequencing data of a study of T cells of healthy individuals. V lost 4 bases and J 1 base, leaving 12 bases between the germline ends. This CDR3 has 15 amino acids. Germline CDR1 reads MDHEN; CDR2 reads SYDVKM. This clonotype has ten or more counts. Each CDR3 protein is one row after TCRdb ran MiXCR on the 5' RACE reads. The data contain 65,000 to 95,000 distinct CDR3 sequences, approximately 5.4% of them seen just once; the ten biggest clones take up around 6.9%. J is TRBJ2-3 and V is TRBV28; D is tentatively TRBD1 or TRBD2 (5 bases each). The sequence was obtained from a female donor in good health. CDR3 DNA sequence: TGTGCCAGCAGTTCCCCGGGGCGTGGCACAGATACGCAGTATTTT. It is translated as CASSSPGRGTDTQYF.